These 14 T cell receptor beta chains came from one sample sequenced in a study of blood T cell repertoires in COVID-19. Clones were read by immunoSEQ multiplex PCR, and TCRdb kept only the in-frame ones, dropping some. The sample yields under 150,000 clones, less than 95% seen once. Sequencing was performed on peripheral blood. All receptors derive from a human donor with active COVID-19. The donor label of this sample is uncertain.

DNA for the CDR3: TGTGCCAGCTCACCATTTAGGACTAGCGATTTAGACAATGAGCAGTTCTTC. Protein product: CASSPFRTSDLDNEQFF. The V gene is TRBV18, the J gene TRBJ2-1, with 9 bases fitting TRBD2. Trimming at V came to 2 bases and at J to 5 bases, leaving 10 bases not matched to a gene. The CDR3 is 17 residues long. The germline gives CDR1 KGHSH, CDR2 LQKENI.

The J gene is TRBJ2-7, the V gene TRBV10-2; 11 nucleotides line up with TRBD2. The CDR3 has 15 residues. Germline trimming cut 7 bases from V and 1 base from J; bases unmatched to any gene: 6. Per the germline V gene, CDR1 is WSHSY and CDR2 is SAAADI. In nucleotides, the CDR3 is TGCGCCAGCACCTCCACTAGCGGGGGATCCTACGAGCAGTACTTC. Translated: CASTSTSGGSYEQYF.

The gene calls are TRBV27 and TRBJ1-1; 9 bases fit TRBD1. The CDR3 has 16 residues. V was clipped by 7 bases and J by 2 bases; unmatched bases: 11. Germline V gene data show CDR1 as MNHEY and CDR2 as SMNVEV (reference sequence). CDR3 region: CASNRIPTGGNTEAFF. As DNA, the CDR3 is TGTGCCAGCAACCGAATCCCGACAGGGGGTAACACTGAAGCTTTCTTT.

This clone was seen just once. The chain combines TRBV7-2 with TRBJ2-5; tentatively, D is TRBD1 (5 bases). This CDR3 spans 16 amino acids. Trimming took 5 bases from V and 2 from J, leaving 18 bases between them. CDR1 and CDR2 from the germline V gene are SGHTA and FQGNSA. The CDR3 coding sequence is TGTGCCAGCAGCCCTCGACCCAGGGCCGTTCAAGAGACCCAGTACTTC. It specifies CASSPRPRAVQETQYF.

The CDR3 spells CASSLGHTVNTEAFF. The CDR3 nucleotides read TGTGCCAGCAGCTTAGGCCATACTGTGAACACTGAAGCTTTCTTT. The chain carries TRBV13 and TRBJ1-1; D not certain. The CDR3 contains 15 residues. The V gene lost 0 bases and the J gene lost 0 bases, with 8 bases spanning the gap. The germline gives CDR1 PRHDT, CDR2 FYEKMQ (reference sequence).

The chain carries TRBV5-4 and TRBJ1-1, with TRBD1 as a possible D gene (6 bases). The CDR3 loop spans 14 amino acids. CDR1 SGHNT and CDR2 YYREEE come from the germline V gene (reference sequence). V was clipped by 5 bases and J by 1 base, with 12 bases between them. The CDR3 DNA sequence: TGTGCCAGCAGGACTACAGGGAAGAACACTGAAGCTTTCTTT. Encoded protein: CASRTTGKNTEAFF.

The chain combines TRBV4-1 with TRBJ1-1; D gene ambiguous. V was trimmed by 0 bases and J by 1 base, leaving 9 bases between them. Germline lookup yields CDR1 MGHRA and CDR2 YSYEKL. The CDR3 is 15 residues long. The CDR3 nucleotides read TGCGCCAGCAGCCAAGACCAGGCCGGGAACACTGAAGCTTTCTTT. Residues: CASSQDQAGNTEAFF.

The rearrangement uses TRBV5-4 and TRBJ2-5; TRBD2 matches at 9 bases. V dropped 6 bases and J dropped 0; count of bases not matched to a gene: 6. CDR1 and CDR2 from the germline V gene are SGHNT and YYREEE (reference sequence). This CDR3 region has 15 residues. The CDR3 reads CASTWAGGHQETQYF. CDR3 bases: TGTGCCAGCACCTGGGCGGGGGGGCACCAAGAGACCCAGTACTTC.

CDR3: CASSLDLIMVAGGGEQFF. The CDR3 DNA follows: TGTGCCAGCAGCTTAGATCTGATAATGGTAGCGGGGGGCGGGGAGCAGTTCTTC. J is TRBJ2-1 and V is TRBV11-2; 10 bases match TRBD2. The CDR3 is 18 residues long. The V gene end was trimmed by 0 bases and the J gene end by 10 bases; junction bases not matched to a gene: 15. Germline lookup yields CDR1 SGHAT and CDR2 FQNNGV.

This rearrangement joins TRBV18 to TRBJ1-5, with TRBD1 matching over 7 bases. V lost 3 bases and J lost 4; bases outside the gene matches: 3. Per the germline V gene, CDR1 is KGHSH and CDR2 is LQKENI. The CDR3 covers 14 residues. Here the CDR3 reads CASSPRQGNQPQHF. CDR3 nucleotide sequence: TGTGCCAGCTCACCGAGACAGGGTAATCAGCCCCAGCATTTT.

The gene calls are TRBV7-9 and TRBJ2-7; TRBD1 is a possible D gene (6 bases). V shed 5 bases and J shed 2 bases, with 10 bases lying between them. In germline, CDR1 is SEHNR, CDR2 FQNEAQ (reference sequence). The CDR3 length is 13 residues. The CDR3 region has the DNA TGTGCCAGCAGCCCAGGGGTTCCCTACGAGCAGTACTTC. Translated, it gives CASSPGVPYEQYF.

V is TRBV5-5 and J is TRBJ2-5, with 8 bases that match TRBD2. This CDR3 is built from 16 residues. The junction had 13 bases not matched to a gene; V was cut back by 4 bases and J by 5 bases. In germline, CDR1 is SGHKS, CDR2 YYEKEE (reference sequence). CDR3 region: CASSGGSGGAWETQYF. CDR3 DNA sequence: TGTGCCAGCAGCGGAGGATCCGGGGGGGCTTGGGAGACCCAGTACTTC.

This chain links TRBV28 with TRBJ1-6, with D possibly matching TRBD1 (6 bases). The germline V gene encodes CDR1 MDHEN and CDR2 SYDVKM. V was trimmed by 6 bases and J by 8 bases, leaving 17 bases between them. The CDR3 consists of 15 residues. CDR3 sequence (DNA): TGTGCCAGCAGGCAAAGGGGGGGAACGTATTCACCCCTCCACTTT. It yields the protein CASRQRGGTYSPLHF.

The V call is TRBV7-8, the J call TRBJ2-1; possibly TRBD2 for D (6 bases). CDR1 is SGHVS, CDR2 FQNEAQ, per germline. V was clipped by 5 bases and J by 0 bases, with 14 bases between them. The CDR3 sequence is 16 residues long. CDR3 DNA: TGTGCCAGCAGCCCCTCGCGCGGGGCCTCCTACAATGAGCAGTTCTTC. Encoded protein: CASSPSRGASYNEQFF.